These 5 T cell receptor beta chains share one sample of origin, sequenced in a study of shared clonotypes between healthy human individuals. The repertoire was sequenced with immunoSEQ multiplex PCR; TCRdb's copy has only in-frame clones and lacks some. The table lists 2 million to 2.5 million clones, 95% of them singletons. Sequencing was performed on naive CD4+ T cells sorted from blood. Subset of the sample: CD45RA+ positively selected. Source of these receptors: a man between 18 and 35 years old in good health.

The rearrangement joins TRBV6-5 to TRBJ2-3; D not certain. Germline V gene data show CDR1 as MNHEY and CDR2 as SVGAGI. The CDR3 consists of 12 residues. V was clipped by 6 bases and J by 3 bases, with 7 bases between them. The CDR3 protein is CASRDVTDTQYF. The CDR3 coding sequence is TGTGCCAGCAGGGACGTAACAGATACGCAGTATTTT.

J is TRBJ2-4 and V is TRBV4-1, with 15 bases fitting TRBD2. Trimming removed 4 bases from V and 1 base from J; junction bases left unmatched: 5. The CDR3 totals 18 residues. In germline, CDR1 is MGHRA, CDR2 YSYEKL. The CDR3 loop is CASSRGLAGGFAKNIQYF. The CDR3, as DNA: TGCGCCAGCAGCCGGGGACTAGCGGGAGGCTTCGCCAAAAACATTCAGTACTTC.

The gene calls are TRBV6-1 and TRBJ2-7, with 9 bases lining up with TRBD2. The germline V gene encodes CDR1 MNHNS and CDR2 SASEGT. This CDR3 region has 15 residues. Germline trimming cut 6 bases from V and 7 bases from J; bases unmatched to any gene: 13. The CDR3 loop is CASRTTSGSPWEQYF. The CDR3, as DNA: TGTGCCAGCAGAACCACTAGCGGGTCCCCCTGGGAGCAGTACTTC.

The chain couples TRBV5-4 to TRBJ1-2; D gene uncertain. Germline V lookup: CDR1 SGHNT, CDR2 YYREEE (reference sequence). This CDR3 contains 14 residues. The V end was cut by 9 bases, the J end by 4 bases, with 19 bases between. CDR3 bases: TGTGCCACTAAATCGGACGGAGCCTTCTATGGCTACACCTTC. Translation: CATKSDGAFYGYTF.

For this clone: The same CDR3 is also encoded by other DNA sequences in this sample. This chain links TRBV9 with TRBJ1-2, with 10 bases that match TRBD1. The V gene's germline CDR1 is SGDLS and CDR2 YYNGEE. The ends lost 2 bases at V and 3 bases at J; junction bases unmatched: 1. The CDR3 loop spans 14 amino acids. Written as DNA, the CDR3 is TGTGCCAGCAGCGTGGACAGGGGGGACTATGGCTACACCTTC. Residues: CASSVDRGDYGYTF.